This TCR beta chain was captured in a study of regulatory T cells in long-lasting Graves disease. Study at large: Newly diagnosed Graves' patients took antithyroid drugs under 3 months.

Time point denoted: newly diagnosed GD, antithyroid drugs for less than 3 months. PBMC-extracted RNA yielded the TCR library. The V gene's germline CDR1 is SEHNR and CDR2 FQNEAQ (reference sequence). The CDR3 has 13 residues. The V end was cut by 1 base, the J end by 10 bases, with 13 bases between. Relying on iRepertoire HTBI primers and Arm-PCR of CDR3 regions, the team built TCR beta libraries. TCRdb reprocessed the multiplex PCR reads via MiXCR and lists one record per CDR3 protein. The data hold 400,000 to 500,000 distinct CDR3 sequences, with about a sixth observed a single time. This same sample was also part of a study on T cells in Graves' hyperthyroidism and ophthalmopathy. From that paper: HTBI primers were the set used in a first-round RT-PCR of the TCR CDR3.

This material consisted of peripheral blood mononuclear cells (PBMCs), taken at new diagnosis, from a patient treated with antithyroid drugs. The genes are TRBV7-9 and TRBJ2-5; D call uncertain. The clonotype originates from a woman under 30 with Graves disease. Here the CDR3 reads CASSLVGRPDQYF. The CDR3 DNA reads as TGTGCCAGCAGCTTAGTTGGACGGCCTGACCAGTACTTC.